The 12 T cell receptor beta chains presented below share a single source sample, sequenced in a study of blood T cell repertoires in COVID-19. TCRdb's table, derived via immunoSEQ multiplex PCR, lists solely in-frame clones and lacks some. The table includes about 140,000 clones, about three quarters detected once. Sequencing input: peripheral blood. The receptors shown here come from a woman in her forties or fifties with active or convalescent COVID-19.

The genes are TRBV5-1 and TRBJ2-1; 8 nucleotides match TRBD1. V lost 7 bases to trimming and J lost 5 bases; unmatched junction nucleotides: 5. The CDR3 consists of 13 residues. The germline CDR1 and CDR2 sequences are SGHRS and YFSETQ. CDR3 coding DNA: TGCGCCAGCGGCGGACAGGGCGACAATGAGCAGTTCTTC. Its translation: CASGGQGDNEQFF.

V gene TRBV12-3 or TRBV12-4 combines with J gene TRBJ2-2, with D unclear. The CDR3 runs to 11 residues. Between the trimmed V and J ends, which lost 6 bases and 10 bases, there was a span of 9 bases. The CDR3 nucleotides are TGTGCCAGCAGCCTGGGCGAGGAGCTGTTTTTT. It encodes CASSLGEELFF.

This clone was seen more than once but under ten times. V and J are TRBV18 and TRBJ2-5; TRBD2 aligns across 15 bases. Per the germline V gene, CDR1 is KGHSH and CDR2 is LQKENI. This CDR3 has 17 amino acids. The junction had 6 bases not matched to a gene; V was cut back by 3 bases and J by 4 bases. CDR3 in amino acids: CASSPNSGLAGGETQYF. The CDR3 DNA sequence: TGTGCCAGCTCACCTAATTCGGGACTAGCGGGAGGAGAGACCCAGTACTTC.

The J gene is TRBJ2-7, the V gene TRBV3-1 (or the pseudogene TRBV3-2); D unclear. Trimming removed 6 bases from V and 2 bases from J, with 14 bases in between. CDR3 size: 14 residues. Germline V lookup: CDR1 LGHDT, CDR2 YNNKEL (reference sequence). The CDR3 reads CASRPLGVPYEQYF. The CDR3, as DNA: TGTGCCAGCAGACCTTTGGGCGTACCCTACGAGCAGTACTTC.

The CDR3 DNA reads as TGTGCCAGCAGCTTAGATTCCGGGACTAATGAAAAACTGTTTTTT. Protein: CASSLDSGTNEKLFF. V is TRBV11-1 and J is TRBJ1-4; D remains unclear. Germline-derived CDR1 and CDR2 are SGHAT and FQDESV (reference sequence). The CDR3 sequence is 15 residues long. The ends were cut back, 1 base at V and 2 bases at J, with 8 bases in the middle.

The CDR3 loop is CATSGTPGGTQYF. For the CDR3, the DNA is TGTGCCACCAGTGGCACTCCGGGGGGGACCCAGTACTTC. The J gene is TRBJ2-5, the V gene TRBV24-1, with TRBD2 matching 7 bases. Germline V gene data show CDR1 as KGHDR and CDR2 as SFDVKD. The CDR3 runs to 13 residues. Losses at the gene ends were 5 bases for V and 7 bases for J; bases not matched to a gene: 6.

This clone has just a few counts. The V call is TRBV5-8, the J call TRBJ1-5; 12 nucleotides match TRBD1. CDR3 size: 16 residues. The V gene end was trimmed by 4 bases and the J gene end by 2 bases; junction bases not matched to a gene: 4. The germline gives CDR1 SGHTS, CDR2 YDEGEE. CDR3 protein: CASSPWDRGRNQPQHF. As DNA, the CDR3 is TGTGCCAGCAGCCCCTGGGACAGGGGGCGCAATCAGCCCCAGCATTTT.

J is TRBJ2-1 and V is TRBV9; 11 positions agree with TRBD2. This CDR3 is 16 amino acids long. From germline, CDR1 is SGDLS and CDR2 YYNGEE. J was trimmed by 4 bases and V by 1 base; bases with no gene match: 4. CDR3 bases: TGTGCCAGCAGCGTACTGGGGACTAGCGGATACAATGAGCAGTTCTTC. This translates into CASSVLGTSGYNEQFF.

The J gene is TRBJ2-1, the V gene TRBV27; weak D call: TRBD1 (5 bases). The CDR3 loop spans 14 amino acids. V was cut by 5 bases and J by 10 bases, with 18 bases left in between. Germline loops: CDR1 MNHEY, CDR2 SMNVEV (reference sequence). The CDR3 sequence is CASSPLGGAAEQFF. The CDR3 nucleotides read TGTGCCAGCAGTCCCCTCGGTGGGGCGGCGGAGCAGTTCTTC.

V is TRBV12-5 and J is TRBJ2-4; weak D call: TRBD2 (5 bases). Per germline, CDR1 LGHNT and CDR2 FRNRAP. There are 13 residues in the CDR3. Trimming pared 7 bases from V and 8 bases from J, leaving 15 bases between. Written as DNA, the CDR3 is TGTGCTAGTGCCCCCCCCGGGGTGGACATTCAGTACTTC. It specifies CASAPPGVDIQYF.

The J gene is TRBJ1-2, the V gene TRBV6-2 or TRBV6-3; D is possibly TRBD1 (5 bases). Germline V gene data show CDR1 as MNHEY and CDR2 as SVGEGT. CDR3 length: 13 amino acids. V was trimmed by 5 bases and J by 4 bases, leaving 11 bases between them. This CDR3 is CASSLTGGYGYTF. The CDR3 region has the DNA TGTGCCAGCAGTCTGACCGGGGGCTATGGCTACACCTTC.

The chain couples TRBV29-1 to TRBJ1-2; D gene ambiguous. Trimming stripped 2 bases from V and 7 bases from J, with 23 bases between. CDR1 and CDR2 (germline): SQVTM, ANQGSEA. The length of the CDR3 is 16 residues. CDR3 sequence: CSVEWALGLNAGGYTF. CDR3 DNA sequence: TGCAGCGTTGAATGGGCCCTAGGGTTAAATGCGGGTGGCTACACCTTC.